This TCR beta chain was obtained from a study of shared clonotypes between healthy human individuals. Study background: Plates per donor: three CD4 naive, three CD4 memory, two CD8 naive, one CD8 memory. Points from the study as a whole: Genetic and exposure-history diversity was limited by the few donors.

Evenly divided among several immunoSEQ plates was the genomic DNA of each subset. Measured with immunoSEQ multiplex PCR; TCRdb has only the in-frame clones, and not every one. The sample has 800,000 or so clones, about 97% seen once. Germline V gene data show CDR1 as SGHRS and CDR2 as YFSETQ. The CDR3 extends over 16 amino acids. Trimming removed 5 bases from V and 3 bases from J, with 20 bases in between. Cells designated naive CD8 were CD45RO-negative and were positively selected for CCR7, with terminally differentiated effector memory CD45RA+ cells excluded. A word on this clone: Antigen unknown.

The genes are TRBV5-1 and TRBJ2-5, with D tentatively TRBD1 (5 bases). Sequenced input: naive CD8+ T cells sorted from blood. This receptor was obtained from a man aged 30 to 39 in good health. CDR3 in DNA: TGCGCCAGCAGTCTCCCCGCGTCTGGGGCAAAAGAGACCCAGTACTTC. Residues: CASSLPASGAKETQYF.